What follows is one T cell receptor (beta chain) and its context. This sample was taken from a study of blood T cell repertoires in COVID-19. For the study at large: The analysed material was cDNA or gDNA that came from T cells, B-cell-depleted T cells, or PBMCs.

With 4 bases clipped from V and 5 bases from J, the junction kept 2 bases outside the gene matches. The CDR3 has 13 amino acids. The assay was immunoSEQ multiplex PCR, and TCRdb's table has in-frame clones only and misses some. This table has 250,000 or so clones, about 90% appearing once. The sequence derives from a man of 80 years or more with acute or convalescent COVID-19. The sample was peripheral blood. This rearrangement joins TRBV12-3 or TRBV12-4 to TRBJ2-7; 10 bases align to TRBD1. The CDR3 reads CASSWDRGHEQYF. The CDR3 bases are TGTGCCAGCAGTTGGGACAGGGGTCACGAGCAGTACTTC.